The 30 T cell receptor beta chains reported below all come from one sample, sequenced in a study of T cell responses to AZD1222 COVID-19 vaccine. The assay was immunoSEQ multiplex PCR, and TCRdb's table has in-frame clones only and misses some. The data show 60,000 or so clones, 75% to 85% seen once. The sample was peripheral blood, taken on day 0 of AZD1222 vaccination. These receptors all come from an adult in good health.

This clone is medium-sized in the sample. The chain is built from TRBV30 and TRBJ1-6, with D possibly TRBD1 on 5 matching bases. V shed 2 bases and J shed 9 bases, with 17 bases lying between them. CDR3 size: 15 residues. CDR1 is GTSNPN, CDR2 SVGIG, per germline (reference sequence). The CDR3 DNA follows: TGTGCCTGGAGTATCGAGGGGACGGGGCCTTCACCCCTCCACTTT. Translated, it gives CAWSIEGTGPSPLHF.

CDR3 nucleotide sequence: TGCGCCAGCAGGCTTGGGACTAGCGGGATAGTCGATGAGCAGTTCTTC. Protein product: CASRLGTSGIVDEQFF. The chain uses TRBV5-1 and TRBJ2-1, with 13 bases matching TRBD2. V trimming: 5 bases; J trimming: 8 bases; junction bases outside the gene matches: 10. CDR1 is SGHRS, CDR2 YFSETQ, per germline. The CDR3 sequence is 16 residues long.

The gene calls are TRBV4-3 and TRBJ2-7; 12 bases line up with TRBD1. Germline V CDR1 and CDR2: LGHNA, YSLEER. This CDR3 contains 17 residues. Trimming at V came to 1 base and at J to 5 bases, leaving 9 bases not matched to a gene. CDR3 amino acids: CASSQAPPGQGANEQYF. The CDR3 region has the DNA TGCGCCAGCAGCCAAGCCCCCCCGGGACAGGGGGCGAACGAGCAGTACTTC.

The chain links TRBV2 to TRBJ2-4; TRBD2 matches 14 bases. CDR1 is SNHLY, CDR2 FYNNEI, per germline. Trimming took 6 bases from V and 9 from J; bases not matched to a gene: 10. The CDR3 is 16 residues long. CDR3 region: CASSAGTSGSRGIQYF. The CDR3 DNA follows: TGTGCCAGCAGCGCGGGGACTAGCGGGAGTAGGGGCATTCAGTACTTC.

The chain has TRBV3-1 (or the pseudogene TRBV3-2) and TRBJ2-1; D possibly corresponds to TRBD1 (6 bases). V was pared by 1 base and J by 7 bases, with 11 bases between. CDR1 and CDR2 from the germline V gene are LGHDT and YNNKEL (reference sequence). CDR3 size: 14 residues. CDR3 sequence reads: CASSQVTGKNEQFF. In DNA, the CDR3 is TGTGCCAGCAGCCAAGTAACAGGGAAGAATGAGCAGTTCTTC.

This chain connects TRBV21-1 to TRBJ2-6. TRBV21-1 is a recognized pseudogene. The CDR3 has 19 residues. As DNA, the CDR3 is TGTGCCAGCAGCAATACCCCACTGGGGTCAACAGCTGGGGCCAACGTCCTGACTTTC. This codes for CASSNTPLGSTAGANVLTF.

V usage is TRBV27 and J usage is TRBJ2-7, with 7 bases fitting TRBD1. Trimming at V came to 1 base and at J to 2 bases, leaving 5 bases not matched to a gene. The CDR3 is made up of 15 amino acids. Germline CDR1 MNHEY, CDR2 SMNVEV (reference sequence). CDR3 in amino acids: CASSLFLQGAYEQYF. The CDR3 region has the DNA TGTGCCAGCAGTTTATTTCTCCAGGGGGCCTACGAGCAGTACTTC.

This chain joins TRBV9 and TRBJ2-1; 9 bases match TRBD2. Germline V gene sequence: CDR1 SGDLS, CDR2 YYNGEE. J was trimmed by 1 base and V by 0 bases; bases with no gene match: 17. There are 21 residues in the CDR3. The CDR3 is CASSVDPFVLAGIPSYNEQFF. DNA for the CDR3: TGTGCCAGCAGCGTAGACCCTTTTGTCCTAGCGGGAATTCCGTCCTACAATGAGCAGTTCTTC.

DNA of the CDR3: TGTGCCAGCAGCTCCCTTAGACTAGCCAAAAACATTCAGTACTTC. Amino acid sequence: CASSSLRLAKNIQYF. The chain joins TRBV11-2 to TRBJ2-4; D gene ambiguous. The V gene's germline CDR1 is SGHAT and CDR2 FQNNGV. The CDR3 sequence is 15 residues long. V lost 4 bases, J lost 0 bases, and 10 bases lay in between.

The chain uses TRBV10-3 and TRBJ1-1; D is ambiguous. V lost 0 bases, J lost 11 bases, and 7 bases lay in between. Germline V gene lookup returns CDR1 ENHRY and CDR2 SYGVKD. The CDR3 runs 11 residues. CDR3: CAISESRTAFF. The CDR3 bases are TGTGCCATCAGTGAGTCACGGACGGCTTTCTTT.

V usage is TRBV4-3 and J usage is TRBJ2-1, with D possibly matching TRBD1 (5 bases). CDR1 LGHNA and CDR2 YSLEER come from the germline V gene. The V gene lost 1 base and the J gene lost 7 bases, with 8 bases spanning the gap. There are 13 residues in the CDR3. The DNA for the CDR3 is TGCGCCAGCAGCCAAGGGGGCTTTAATGAGCAGTTCTTC. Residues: CASSQGGFNEQFF.

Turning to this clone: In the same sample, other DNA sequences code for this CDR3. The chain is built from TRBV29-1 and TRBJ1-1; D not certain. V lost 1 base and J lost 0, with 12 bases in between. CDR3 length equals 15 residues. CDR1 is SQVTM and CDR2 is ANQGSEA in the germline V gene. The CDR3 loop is CSVEGVLGMNTEAFF. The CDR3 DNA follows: TGCAGCGTTGAAGGGGTTTTAGGCATGAACACTGAAGCTTTCTTT.

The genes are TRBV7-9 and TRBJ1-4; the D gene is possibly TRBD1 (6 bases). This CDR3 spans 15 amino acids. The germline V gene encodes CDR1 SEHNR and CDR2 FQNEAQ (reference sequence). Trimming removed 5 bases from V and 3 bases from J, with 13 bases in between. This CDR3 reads CASSPWTAPNEKLFF. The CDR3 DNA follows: TGTGCCAGCAGCCCATGGACAGCTCCTAATGAAAAACTGTTTTTT.

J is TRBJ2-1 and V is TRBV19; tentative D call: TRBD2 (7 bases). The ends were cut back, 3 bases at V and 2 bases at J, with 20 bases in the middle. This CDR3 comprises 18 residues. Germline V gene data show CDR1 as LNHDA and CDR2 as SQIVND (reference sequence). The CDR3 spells CASSIAGARLAAYNEQFF. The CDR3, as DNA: TGTGCCAGTAGTATCGCGGGGGCGAGGCTAGCGGCCTACAATGAGCAGTTCTTC. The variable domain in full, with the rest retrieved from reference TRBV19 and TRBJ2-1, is DGGITQSPKYLFRKEGQNVTLSCEQNLNHDAMYWYRQDPGQGLRLIYYSQIVNDFQKGDIAEGYSVSREKKESFPLTVTSAQKNPTAFYLCASSIAGARLAAYNEQFFGPGTRLTVL.

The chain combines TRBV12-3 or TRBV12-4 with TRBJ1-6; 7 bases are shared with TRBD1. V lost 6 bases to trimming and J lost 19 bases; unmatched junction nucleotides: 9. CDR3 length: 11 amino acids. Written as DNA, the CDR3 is TGTGCCAGCAGCCCGGGGGGGACAGTACACTTT. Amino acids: CASSPGGTVHF.

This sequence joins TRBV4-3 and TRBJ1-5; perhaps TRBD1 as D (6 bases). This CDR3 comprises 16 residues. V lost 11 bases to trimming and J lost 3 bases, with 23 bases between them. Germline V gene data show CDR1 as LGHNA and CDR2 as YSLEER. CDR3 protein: CASSRGAGENNQPQHF. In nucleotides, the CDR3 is TGCGCCTCCAGCCGGGGGGCGGGCGAAAACAATCAGCCCCAGCATTTT.

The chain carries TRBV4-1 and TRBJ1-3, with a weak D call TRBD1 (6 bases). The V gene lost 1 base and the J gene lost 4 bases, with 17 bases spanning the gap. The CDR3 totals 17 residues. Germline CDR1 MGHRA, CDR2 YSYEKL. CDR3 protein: CASSQAGLQGAGNTIYF. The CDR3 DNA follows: TGCGCCAGCAGCCAAGCCGGACTACAGGGAGCCGGAAACACCATATATTTT.

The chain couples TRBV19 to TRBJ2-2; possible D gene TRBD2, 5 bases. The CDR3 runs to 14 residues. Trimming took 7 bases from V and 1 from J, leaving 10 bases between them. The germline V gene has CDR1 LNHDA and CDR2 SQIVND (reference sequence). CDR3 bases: TGTGCCAGTAACGGACTTATGAACACCGGGGAGCTGTTTTTT. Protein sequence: CASNGLMNTGELFF. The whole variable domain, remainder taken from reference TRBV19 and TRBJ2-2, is DGGITQSPKYLFRKEGQNVTLSCEQNLNHDAMYWYRQDPGQGLRLIYYSQIVNDFQKGDIAEGYSVSREKKESFPLTVTSAQKNPTAFYLCASNGLMNTGELFFGEGSRLTVL.

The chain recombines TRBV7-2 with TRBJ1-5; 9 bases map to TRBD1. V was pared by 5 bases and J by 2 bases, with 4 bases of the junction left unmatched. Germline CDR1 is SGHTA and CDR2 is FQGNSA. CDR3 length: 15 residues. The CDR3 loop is CASSPGQGGNQPQHF. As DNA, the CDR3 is TGTGCCAGCAGCCCGGGACAGGGCGGCAATCAGCCCCAGCATTTT.

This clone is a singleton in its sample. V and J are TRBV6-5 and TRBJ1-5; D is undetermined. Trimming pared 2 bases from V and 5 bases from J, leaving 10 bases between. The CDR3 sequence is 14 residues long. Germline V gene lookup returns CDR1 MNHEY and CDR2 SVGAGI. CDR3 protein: CASSYDIGYQPQHF. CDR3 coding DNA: TGTGCCAGCAGTTACGACATAGGCTATCAGCCCCAGCATTTT.

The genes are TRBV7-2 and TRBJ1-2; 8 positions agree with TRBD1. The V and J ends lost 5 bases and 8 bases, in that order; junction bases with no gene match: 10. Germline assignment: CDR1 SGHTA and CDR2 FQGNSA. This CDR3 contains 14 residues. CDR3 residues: CASSPDRAQRGYTF. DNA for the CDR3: TGTGCCAGCAGCCCGGACAGGGCCCAGAGGGGCTACACCTTC.

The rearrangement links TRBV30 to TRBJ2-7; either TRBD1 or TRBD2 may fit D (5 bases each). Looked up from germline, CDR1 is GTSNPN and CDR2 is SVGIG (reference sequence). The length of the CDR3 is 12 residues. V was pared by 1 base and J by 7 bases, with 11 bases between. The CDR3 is CAWSAVGVEQYV. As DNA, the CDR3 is TGTGCCTGGAGTGCGGTGGGGGTGGAGCAGTACGTC.

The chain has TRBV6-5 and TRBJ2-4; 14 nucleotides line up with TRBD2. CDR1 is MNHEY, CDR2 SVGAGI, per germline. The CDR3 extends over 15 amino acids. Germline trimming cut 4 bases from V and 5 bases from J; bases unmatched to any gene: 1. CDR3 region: CASSSTSGRENIQYF. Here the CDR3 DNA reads TGTGCCAGCAGTTCGACTAGCGGGAGGGAAAACATTCAGTACTTC.

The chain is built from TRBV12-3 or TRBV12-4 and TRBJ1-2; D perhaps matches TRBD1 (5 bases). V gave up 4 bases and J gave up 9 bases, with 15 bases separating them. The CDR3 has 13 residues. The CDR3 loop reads CASSSRTRYSYTF. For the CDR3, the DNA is TGTGCCAGCAGTTCTAGGACAAGGTATAGCTACACCTTC.

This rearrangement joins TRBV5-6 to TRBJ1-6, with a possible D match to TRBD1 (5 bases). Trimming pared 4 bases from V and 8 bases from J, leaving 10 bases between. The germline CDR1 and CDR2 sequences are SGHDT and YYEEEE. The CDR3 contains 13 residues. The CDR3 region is CASSPGGYSPLHF. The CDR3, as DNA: TGTGCCAGCAGCCCGGGGGGGTATTCACCCCTCCACTTT.

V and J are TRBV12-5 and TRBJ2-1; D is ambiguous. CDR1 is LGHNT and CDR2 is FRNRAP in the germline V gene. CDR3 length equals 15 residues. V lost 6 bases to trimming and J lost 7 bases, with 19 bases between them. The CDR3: CASGLGSSAQNEQFF. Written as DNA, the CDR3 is TGTGCTAGTGGGCTGGGAAGCTCCGCACAAAATGAGCAGTTCTTC.

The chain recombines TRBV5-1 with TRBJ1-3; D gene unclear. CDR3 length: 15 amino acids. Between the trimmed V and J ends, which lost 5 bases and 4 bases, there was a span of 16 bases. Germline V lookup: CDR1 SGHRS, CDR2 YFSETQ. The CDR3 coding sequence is TGCGCCAGCAGATCCCTACAGAGCCCAGGAAACACCATATATTTT. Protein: CASRSLQSPGNTIYF.

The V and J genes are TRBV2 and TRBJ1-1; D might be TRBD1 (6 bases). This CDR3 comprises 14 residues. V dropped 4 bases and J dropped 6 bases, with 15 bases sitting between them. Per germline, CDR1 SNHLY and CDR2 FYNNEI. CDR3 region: CASSAQGSGAEAFF. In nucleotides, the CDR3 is TGTGCCAGCAGTGCGCAGGGGAGCGGGGCTGAAGCTTTCTTT.

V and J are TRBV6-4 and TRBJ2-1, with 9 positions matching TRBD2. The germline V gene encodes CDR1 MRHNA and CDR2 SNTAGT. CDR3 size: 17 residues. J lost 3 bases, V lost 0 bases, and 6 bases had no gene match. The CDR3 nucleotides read TGTGCCAGCAGTGACTCTTGGGCGGGAGGGGGCTACAATGAGCAGTTCTTC. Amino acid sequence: CASSDSWAGGGYNEQFF.

In nucleotides, the CDR3 is TGTGCCAGCAGTTACTCGCCCCAGGGCACTGAAGCTTTCTTT. This gives the protein CASSYSPQGTEAFF. The J gene is TRBJ1-1, the V gene TRBV6-5, with D possibly TRBD1 on 5 matching bases. The CDR3 spans 14 residues. Looked up from germline, CDR1 is MNHEY and CDR2 is SVGAGI. V dropped 0 bases and J dropped 4 bases, with 9 bases sitting between them.